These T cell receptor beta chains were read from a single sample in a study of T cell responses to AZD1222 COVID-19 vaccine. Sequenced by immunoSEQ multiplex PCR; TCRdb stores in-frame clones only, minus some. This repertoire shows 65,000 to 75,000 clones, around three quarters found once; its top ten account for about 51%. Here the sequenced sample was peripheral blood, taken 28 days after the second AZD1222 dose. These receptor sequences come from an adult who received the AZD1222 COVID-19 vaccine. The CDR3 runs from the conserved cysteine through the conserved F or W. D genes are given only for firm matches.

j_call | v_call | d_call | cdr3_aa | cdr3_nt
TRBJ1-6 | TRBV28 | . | CASKFVHNSPLHF | TGTGCCAGCAAGTTCGTCCACAATTCACCCCTCCACTTT
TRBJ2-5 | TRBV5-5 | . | CASSLTGIKTQYF | TGTGCCAGCAGCTTGACAGGGATAAAGACCCAGTACTTC
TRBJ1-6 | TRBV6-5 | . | CASRGGFSPLHF | TGTGCCAGCAGGGGGGGGTTTTCACCCCTCCACTTT
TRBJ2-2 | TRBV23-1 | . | CASSQGPSDGGSTGELFF | TGCGCCAGCAGTCAGGGCCCAAGCGACGGGGGTTCCACCGGGGAGCTGTTTTTT
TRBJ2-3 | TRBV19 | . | CASTNSGGREGTDTQYF | TGTGCCAGTACCAACTCCGGGGGCAGGGAGGGCACAGATACGCAGTATTTT
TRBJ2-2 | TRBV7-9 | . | CASSSWLANTGELFF | TGTGCCAGCAGCTCCTGGCTGGCGAACACCGGGGAGCTGTTTTTT
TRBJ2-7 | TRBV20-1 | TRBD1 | CSVTGTYEQYF | TGCAGTGTGACAGGGACCTACGAGCAGTACTTC
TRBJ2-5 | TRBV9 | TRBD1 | CASSVEGTGGHTVQETQYF | TGTGCCAGCAGCGTAGAGGGGACAGGGGGTCATACTGTCCAAGAGACCCAGTACTTC
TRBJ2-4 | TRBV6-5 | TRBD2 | CASSYTGSGKNIQYF | TGTGCCAGCAGTTACACGGGTAGCGGGAAAAACATTCAGTACTTC
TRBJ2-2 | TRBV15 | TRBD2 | CATSRELASNTGELFF | TGTGCCACCAGCAGGGAACTAGCGTCGAACACCGGGGAGCTGTTTTTT